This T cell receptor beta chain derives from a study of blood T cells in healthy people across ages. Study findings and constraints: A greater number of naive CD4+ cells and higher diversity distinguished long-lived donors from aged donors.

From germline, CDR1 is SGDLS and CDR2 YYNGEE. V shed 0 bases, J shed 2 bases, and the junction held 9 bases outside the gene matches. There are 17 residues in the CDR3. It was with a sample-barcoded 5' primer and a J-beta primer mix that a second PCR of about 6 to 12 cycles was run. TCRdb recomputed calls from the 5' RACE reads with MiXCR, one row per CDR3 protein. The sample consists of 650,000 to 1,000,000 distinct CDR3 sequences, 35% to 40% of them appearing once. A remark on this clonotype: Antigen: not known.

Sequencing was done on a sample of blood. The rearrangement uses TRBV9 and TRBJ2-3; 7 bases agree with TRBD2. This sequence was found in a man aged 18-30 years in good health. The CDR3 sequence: CASSVGSGGPNTDTQYF. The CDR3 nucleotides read TGTGCCAGCAGCGTAGGTTCGGGGGGACCAAACACAGATACGCAGTATTTT. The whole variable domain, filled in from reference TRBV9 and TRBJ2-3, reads DSGVTQTPKHLITATGQRVTLRCSPRSGDLSVYWYQQSLDQGLQFLIQYYNGEERAKGNILERFSAQQFPDLHSELNLSSLELGDSALYFCASSVGSGGPNTDTQYFGPGTRLTVL.